One sample yielded the 12 T cell receptor beta chains listed below, sequenced in a study of cytotoxic CD8 clonotypes in ibrutinib-treated CLL. Sequencing used immunoSEQ multiplex PCR; TCRdb keeps in-frame clones, though not all of them. The sample records just over 200,000 clones, approximately 75% being singletons. Sequenced material: PBMCs, taken after 12 months of ibrutinib treatment. The receptor source for this set is a human donor with chronic lymphocytic leukemia.

The chain links TRBV6-1 to TRBJ2-7, with TRBD1 identical over 7 bases. CDR3 size: 11 residues. Germline V gene data show CDR1 as MNHNS and CDR2 as SASEGT. Losses at the gene ends were 11 bases for V and 5 bases for J; bases not matched to a gene: 6. The CDR3, as DNA: TGTGCCCTAGACAGGGCCCACGAGCAGTACTTC. This translates into CALDRAHEQYF.

In this sample, this clone turned up once. J is TRBJ2-2 and V is TRBV27; perhaps TRBD2 as D (7 bases). Germline loops: CDR1 MNHEY, CDR2 SMNVEV (reference sequence). This CDR3 has 21 amino acids. Trimming took off 1 base at V and 2 bases at J, with 26 bases between the two ends. CDR3: CASSLYSNLGGGDYNTGELFF. The CDR3, as DNA: TGTGCCAGCAGTTTATACTCCAACCTGGGCGGGGGCGATTATAACACCGGGGAGCTGTTTTTT.

This clone has more than one count but fewer than ten. The CDR3 here is CASTKDSLGTEAFF. The CDR3 DNA reads TGTGCCAGCACCAAGGACTCCCTGGGCACTGAAGCTTTCTTT. The chain is built from TRBV27 and TRBJ1-1; D unclear. Looked up from germline, CDR1 is MNHEY and CDR2 is SMNVEV (reference sequence). The V gene lost 7 bases and the J gene lost 4 bases, with 16 bases spanning the gap. The CDR3 loop spans 14 amino acids.

The chain links TRBV5-1 to TRBJ2-7; the D gene could be TRBD1 or TRBD2 (5 bases each). V was cut by 4 bases and J by 0 bases, with 14 bases left in between. The germline CDR1 and CDR2 sequences are SGHRS and YFSETQ. This CDR3 has 15 amino acids. The CDR3 DNA is TGCGCCAGCAGCCGCGCCGTAGGGACCTCCTACGAGCAGTACTTC. Residues: CASSRAVGTSYEQYF.

The rearrangement uses TRBV7-9 and TRBJ1-1, with 9 nucleotides matching TRBD1. With 6 bases clipped from V and 3 bases from J, the junction kept 5 bases outside the gene matches. The CDR3 consists of 14 residues. Germline loops: CDR1 SEHNR, CDR2 FQNEAQ (reference sequence). This CDR3 reads CASRRTGADTEAFF. The DNA for the CDR3 is TGTGCCAGCAGACGGACAGGGGCCGACACTGAAGCTTTCTTT.

The chain combines TRBV5-6 with TRBJ1-5; D unclear. Trimming took off 1 base at V and 0 bases at J, with 11 bases between the two ends. CDR3 size: 16 residues. The germline V gene encodes CDR1 SGHDT and CDR2 YYEEEE. The CDR3 loop is CASSLSYGYSNQPQHF. DNA of the CDR3: TGTGCCAGCAGCTTGTCTTACGGCTATAGCAATCAGCCCCAGCATTTT.

The V gene is TRBV5-4, the J gene TRBJ1-4; 10 bases match TRBD1. CDR1 is SGHNT, CDR2 YYREEE, per germline (reference sequence). The CDR3 contains 15 residues. The J segment lost 8 bases and the V segment lost 3 bases, leaving 7 bases of the junction unmatched. This CDR3 reads CASSSRGQGYEKLFF. Here the CDR3 DNA reads TGTGCCAGCAGCTCGCGGGGACAGGGGTACGAAAAACTGTTTTTT. Filled out from reference TRBV5-4 and TRBJ1-4, the complete variable domain reads ETGVTQSPTHLIKTRGQQVTLRCSSQSGHNTVSWYQQALGQGPQFIFQYYREEENGRGNFPPRFSGLQFPNYSSELNVNALELDDSALYLCASSSRGQGYEKLFFGSGTQLSVL.

This clone has a single count. This rearrangement joins TRBV18 to TRBJ2-7; 9 bases match TRBD1. The CDR3 is 16 residues long. CDR1 is KGHSH, CDR2 LQKENI, per germline. After removal of 5 bases from V and 2 bases from J, the junction contained 10 bases not matched to a gene. In DNA, the CDR3 is TGTGCCAGCTCATATACAGGGGGCCTTCAGACCTACGAGCAGTACTTC. Its translation: CASSYTGGLQTYEQYF. The entire variable domain, with the rest obtained from reference TRBV18 and TRBJ2-7, is as follows: NAGVMQNPRHLVRRRGQEARLRCSPMKGHSHVYWYRQLPEEGLKFMVYLQKENIIDESGMPKERFSAEFPKEGPSILRIQQVVRGDSAAYFCASSYTGGLQTYEQYFGPGTRLTVT.

This chain connects TRBV29-1 to TRBJ2-5, with 11 bases that match TRBD2. Germline lookup yields CDR1 SQVTM and CDR2 ANQGSEA. V was pared by 6 bases and J by 2 bases, with 11 bases of the junction left unmatched. The CDR3 has 16 residues. CDR3 sequence reads: CSVPGLAGSVQETQYF. For the CDR3, the DNA is TGCAGCGTACCCGGACTAGCGGGCTCAGTTCAAGAGACCCAGTACTTC.

The chain carries TRBV15 and TRBJ2-7, with 7 bases lining up with TRBD1. Germline CDR1 LNHNV, CDR2 YYDKDF (reference sequence). The CDR3 contains 18 residues. After removal of 0 bases from V and 4 bases from J, the junction contained 15 bases not matched to a gene. DNA for the CDR3: TGTGCCACCAGCAGAGATTCGCCTCCGAGGACAGGAGCATACGAGCAGTACTTC. It codes for CATSRDSPPRTGAYEQYF.

This clone was seen just once. The chain is built from TRBV7-2 and TRBJ2-1; D not certain. From germline, CDR1 is SGHTA and CDR2 FQGNSA. The CDR3 is 13 amino acids. Trimming stripped 3 bases from V and 10 bases from J, with 13 bases between. The CDR3 DNA follows: TGTGCCAGCAGCTTCATGTGGAGCCAGGAGCAGTTCTTC. This gives the protein CASSFMWSQEQFF.

This clone appeared a single time. The V call is TRBV28, the J call TRBJ2-6, with D possibly being TRBD2 (5 bases). Per the germline V gene, CDR1 is MDHEN and CDR2 is SYDVKM. The CDR3 has 15 amino acids. V dropped 5 bases and J dropped 0 bases, with 8 bases sitting between them. The CDR3 nucleotides read TGTGCCAGCAGTACGAGGGTCTCTGGGGCCAACGTCCTGACTTTC. Its translation: CASSTRVSGANVLTF.